The text below deals with one TCR beta chain. The entry originates in a study of blood T cells in healthy people across ages. Study in general: Template switching caught about one barcoded beta molecule for each two T cells.

Around 9 milliliters of peripheral blood were drawn from each donor into EDTA-treated tubes. The V end was cut by 8 bases, the J end by 7 bases, with 33 bases between. This CDR3 has 18 amino acids. Germline V gene lookup returns CDR1 MDHEN and CDR2 SYDVKM. It was with a sample-barcoded 5' primer and a J-beta primer mix that a second PCR of about 6 to 12 cycles was run. TCRdb processed the 5' RACE reads anew with MiXCR; each CDR3 protein has one entry. The repertoire includes about a million distinct CDR3 sequences, roughly 51% of them detected once, and about 21% sits in the top ten. This TCR was recovered from a woman aged 60 to 75 in good health. The rearrangement joins TRBV28 to TRBJ2-7, with a weak D call TRBD1 (8 bases). Sequenced: blood. CDR3: CASRPSGTGRLSGREQYF. As DNA, the CDR3 is TGTGCCAGCCGCCCCAGCGGGACAGGTCGACTCTCAGGGAGAGAGCAGTACTTC.